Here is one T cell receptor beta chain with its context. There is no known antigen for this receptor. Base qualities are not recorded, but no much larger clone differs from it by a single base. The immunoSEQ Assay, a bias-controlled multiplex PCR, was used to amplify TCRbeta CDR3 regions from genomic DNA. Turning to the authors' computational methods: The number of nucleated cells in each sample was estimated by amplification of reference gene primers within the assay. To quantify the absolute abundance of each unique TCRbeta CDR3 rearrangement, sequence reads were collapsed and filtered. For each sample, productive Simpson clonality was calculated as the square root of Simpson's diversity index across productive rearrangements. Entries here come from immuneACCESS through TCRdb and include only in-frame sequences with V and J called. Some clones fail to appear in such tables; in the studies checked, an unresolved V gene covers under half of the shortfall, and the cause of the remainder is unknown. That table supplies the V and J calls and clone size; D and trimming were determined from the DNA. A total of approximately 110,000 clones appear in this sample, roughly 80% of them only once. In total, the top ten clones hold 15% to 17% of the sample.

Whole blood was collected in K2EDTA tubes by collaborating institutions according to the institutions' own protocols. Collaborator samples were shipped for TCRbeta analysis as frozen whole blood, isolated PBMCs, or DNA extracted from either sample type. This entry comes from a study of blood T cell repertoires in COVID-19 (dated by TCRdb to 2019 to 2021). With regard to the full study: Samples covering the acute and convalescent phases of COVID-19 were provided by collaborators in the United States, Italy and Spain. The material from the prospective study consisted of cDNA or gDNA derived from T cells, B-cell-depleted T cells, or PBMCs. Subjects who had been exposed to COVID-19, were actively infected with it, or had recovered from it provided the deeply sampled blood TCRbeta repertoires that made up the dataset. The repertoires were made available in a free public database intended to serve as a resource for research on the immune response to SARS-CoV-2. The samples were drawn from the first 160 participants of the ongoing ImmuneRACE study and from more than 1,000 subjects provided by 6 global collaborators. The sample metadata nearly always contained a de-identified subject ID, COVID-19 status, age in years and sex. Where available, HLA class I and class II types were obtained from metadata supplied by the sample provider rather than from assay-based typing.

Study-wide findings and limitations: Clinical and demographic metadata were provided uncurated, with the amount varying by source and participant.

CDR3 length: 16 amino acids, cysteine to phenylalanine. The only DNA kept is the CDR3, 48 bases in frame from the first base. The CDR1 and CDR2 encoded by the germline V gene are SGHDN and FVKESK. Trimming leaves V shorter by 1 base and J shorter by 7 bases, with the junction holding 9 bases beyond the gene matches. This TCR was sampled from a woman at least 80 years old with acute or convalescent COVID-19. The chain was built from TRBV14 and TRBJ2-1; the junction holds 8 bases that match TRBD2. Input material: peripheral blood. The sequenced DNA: TGTGCCAGCAGCCAAGGCAGCGGGAGAATTGGTAATGAGCAGTTCTTC. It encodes CASSQGSGRIGNEQFF.